This T cell receptor beta chain was found in a study of blood T cell repertoires in COVID-19. Assay: immunoSEQ multiplex PCR; the TCRdb copy retains only in-frame clones and omits some. Seen here are approximately 98,000 clones, approximately 82% observed once, and the top ten hold 4% to 4.5%. After removal of 1 base from V and 0 bases from J, the junction contained 17 bases not matched to a gene. This CDR3 has 20 amino acids. CDR1 is MNHEY and CDR2 is SVGEGT in the germline V gene. Sequenced: peripheral blood. This receptor was identified in a woman in her 70s with acute or convalescent COVID-19. The chain recombines TRBV6-2 or TRBV6-3 with TRBJ1-1; 7 nucleotides match TRBD1. In nucleotides, the CDR3 is TGTGCCAGCAGTTACTTGCGGCGAAGGGGGCTTCGTGAAATGAACACTGAAGCTTTCTTT. It specifies CASSYLRRRGLREMNTEAFF.